A single sample is the source of the 14 T cell receptor beta chains below, sequenced in a study of blood T cell repertoires in COVID-19. Profiling relied on immunoSEQ multiplex PCR, and the TCRdb table lists in-frame clones only, not all of them. The top ten clones hold roughly 8% of a sample with about 270,000 clones, 86% of them seen once. The sequenced sample consisted of peripheral blood. The receptors derive from a man in his forties with active or convalescent COVID-19.

This clone was seen a few times. This sequence joins TRBV5-1 and TRBJ1-2; D is uncertain. The V gene's germline CDR1 is SGHRS and CDR2 YFSETQ. Trimming pared 0 bases from V and 6 bases from J, leaving 9 bases between. The CDR3 length is 13 residues. This CDR3 reads CASSLAVQNGYTF. The CDR3 DNA reads as TGCGCCAGCAGCTTGGCCGTTCAGAATGGCTACACCTTC.

The V call is TRBV15, the J call TRBJ2-1, with TRBD1 matching 9 bases. Germline-derived CDR1 and CDR2 are LNHNV and YYDKDF (reference sequence). The CDR3 contains 14 residues. Trimming at V came to 2 bases and at J to 6 bases, leaving 2 bases not matched to a gene. CDR3 loop: CATSRPDRGNEQFF. The CDR3 bases are TGTGCCACCAGCAGACCGGACAGGGGCAATGAGCAGTTCTTC.

This chain links TRBV11-2 with TRBJ2-5; 7 bases map to TRBD2. The CDR3 sequence is 13 residues long. The V segment lost 4 bases and the J segment 3 bases; nucleotides outside the gene matches: 2. Germline V lookup: CDR1 SGHAT, CDR2 FQNNGV. The CDR3 nucleotides read TGTGCCAGCAGCTCCGGACTAGAAGAGACCCAGTACTTC. Translated: CASSSGLEETQYF.

V is TRBV11-2 and J is TRBJ2-1; 9 nucleotides align to TRBD2. This CDR3 region has 14 residues. Germline CDR1 SGHAT, CDR2 FQNNGV. With 3 bases clipped from V and 10 bases from J, the junction kept 7 bases outside the gene matches. DNA of the CDR3: TGTGCCAGCAGCTTTAGCGGGAGCGGGGAGGAGCAGTTCTTC. Encoded protein: CASSFSGSGEEQFF. Variable domain in full (rest from reference TRBV11-2 and TRBJ2-1): EAGVAQSPRYKIIEKRQSVAFWCNPISGHATLYWYQQILGQGPKLLIQFQNNGVVDDSQLPKDRFSAERLKGVDSTLKIQPAKLEDSAVYLCASSFSGSGEEQFFGPGTRLTVL.

V and J are TRBV12-3 or TRBV12-4 and TRBJ1-1, with TRBD1 identical over 7 bases. The CDR3 sequence is 12 residues long. J was trimmed by 6 bases and V by 6 bases; bases with no gene match: 4. In DNA form, the CDR3 reads TGTGCCAGCAGCCGGACAGGATCTGAAGCTTTCTTT. Translating gives CASSRTGSEAFF.

V usage is TRBV10-2 and J usage is TRBJ2-5; 8 bases map to TRBD2. The CDR3 extends over 18 amino acids. With V trimmed by 4 bases and J by 2 bases, 15 bases remained unmatched. Looked up from germline, CDR1 is WSHSY and CDR2 is SAAADI. In DNA, the CDR3 is TGCGCCAGCAGTGGCTGGCTAGCGGGTTACGGGGATCAAGAGACCCAGTACTTC. Its protein is CASSGWLAGYGDQETQYF.

This chain uses TRBV7-3 with TRBJ2-2; D is undetermined. The V gene lost 2 bases and the J gene lost 4 bases, with 5 bases spanning the gap. The CDR3 has 13 residues. Germline V CDR1 and CDR2: SGHTA, FQGTGA. CDR3 sequence: CASSLGRTGELFF. The CDR3 DNA sequence: TGTGCCAGCAGCTTAGGGCGCACCGGGGAGCTGTTTTTT.

V and J are TRBV2 and TRBJ2-2; perhaps TRBD2 as D (7 bases). The CDR3 has 18 residues. Germline CDR1 SNHLY, CDR2 FYNNEI. The V end lost 1 base, the J end lost 6 bases, and 21 bases lay between the germline ends. DNA of the CDR3: TGTGCCAGCAGTGAAGTCCCTCCTAGGACAGCGGGGTCCGGGGAGCTGTTTTTT. Translating gives CASSEVPPRTAGSGELFF. The full variable domain, with the rest looked up from reference TRBV2 and TRBJ2-2, is EPEVTQTPSHQVTQMGQEVILRCVPISNHLYFYWYRQILGQKVEFLVSFYNNEISEKSEIFDDQFSVERPDGSNFTLKIRSTKLEDSAMYFCASSEVPPRTAGSGELFFGEGSRLTVL.

The rearrangement joins TRBV7-6 to TRBJ2-3, with 7 bases fitting TRBD1. This CDR3 comprises 16 residues. The V gene end was trimmed by 8 bases and the J gene end by 0 bases; junction bases not matched to a gene: 11. Germline assignment: CDR1 SGHVS and CDR2 FNYEAQ. The CDR3 protein is CASLRVPGQSTDTQYF. CDR3 sequence (DNA): TGTGCCAGCCTTAGGGTACCGGGACAGAGCACAGATACGCAGTATTTT.

The chain joins TRBV7-3 to TRBJ2-2, with no clear D. The CDR3 consists of 12 residues. Trimming left V 4 bases short and J 6 bases short, with 6 bases between. CDR1 SGHTA and CDR2 FQGTGA come from the germline V gene. The CDR3 spells CASSWSSGELFF. As DNA, the CDR3 is TGTGCCAGCAGCTGGAGCTCCGGGGAGCTGTTTTTT. The full variable domain, its missing parts supplied by reference TRBV7-3 and TRBJ2-2, is GAGVSQTPSNKVTEKGKYVELRCDPISGHTALYWYRQSLGQGPEFLIYFQGTGAADDSGLPNDRFFAVRPEGSVSTLKIQRTERGDSAVYLCASSWSSGELFFGEGSRLTVL.

The gene calls are TRBV5-6 and TRBJ1-1, with a weak D call TRBD1 (6 bases). Germline CDR1 is SGHDT and CDR2 is YYEEEE. The V and J ends lost 4 bases and 4 bases respectively, with 17 bases between them. This CDR3 comprises 15 residues. This CDR3 reads CASSPRTAGFTEAFF. CDR3 DNA: TGTGCCAGCAGCCCACGGACAGCAGGGTTCACTGAAGCTTTCTTT.

V usage is TRBV11-2 and J usage is TRBJ2-1; weak D call: TRBD1 (6 bases). This CDR3 is 13 amino acids long. Germline CDR1 is SGHAT and CDR2 is FQNNGV. Trimming stripped 1 base from V and 9 bases from J, with 10 bases between. As DNA, the CDR3 is TGTGCCAGCAGCTTAGCAACAGGGTTTGAGCAGTTCTTC. Amino acids: CASSLATGFEQFF.

CDR3 bases: TGTGCCAGCAGTAAGGGACTACTAGTTCAAGAGACCCAGTACTTC. It encodes CASSKGLLVQETQYF. The V and J genes are TRBV7-9 and TRBJ2-5, with 7 bases fitting TRBD2. The CDR3 consists of 15 residues. Germline V gene data show CDR1 as SEHNR and CDR2 as FQNEAQ (reference sequence). J was trimmed by 2 bases and V by 6 bases; bases with no gene match: 9.

The chain joins TRBV12-3 or TRBV12-4 to TRBJ1-2, with TRBD1 as a possible D gene (5 bases). V lost 6 bases and J lost 1, with 9 bases in between. The CDR3 length is 13 residues. CDR3 residues: CASRQQVNYGYTF. Here the CDR3 DNA reads TGTGCCAGCAGACAACAGGTTAACTATGGCTACACCTTC.